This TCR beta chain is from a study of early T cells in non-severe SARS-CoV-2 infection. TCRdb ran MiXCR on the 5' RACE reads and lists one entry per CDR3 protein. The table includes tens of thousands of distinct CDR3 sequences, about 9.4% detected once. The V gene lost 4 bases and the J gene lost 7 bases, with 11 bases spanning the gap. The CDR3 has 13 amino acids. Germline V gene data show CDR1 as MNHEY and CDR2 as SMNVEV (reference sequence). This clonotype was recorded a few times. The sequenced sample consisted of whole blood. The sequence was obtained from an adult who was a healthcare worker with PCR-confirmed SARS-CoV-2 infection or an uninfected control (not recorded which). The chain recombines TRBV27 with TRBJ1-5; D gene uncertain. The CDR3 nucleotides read TGTGCCAGCAGTTATGGGGTGGGACAGCCCCAGCATTTT. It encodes CASSYGVGQPQHF.